The 24 T cell receptor beta chains below all came from one sample that was sequenced in a study of shared clonotypes between healthy human individuals. TCRdb's table, derived via immunoSEQ multiplex PCR, lists solely in-frame clones and lacks some. The sample carries hundreds of thousands of clones, about 96% recorded once. Source material: naive CD4+ T cells sorted from blood. Subset given: CD45RA+ positively selected. These receptors all come from a woman aged 25-40 years in good health.

The chain carries TRBV11-2 and TRBJ2-7; TRBD1 agrees at 9 bases. The CDR3 runs 16 residues. Germline V lookup: CDR1 SGHAT, CDR2 FQNNGV. Trimming took 5 bases from V and 4 from J; bases not matched to a gene: 12. Here the CDR3 DNA reads TGTGCCAGCAGCCCCACGACAGGGGGAGGCGGGTACGAGCAGTACTTC. This sequence encodes CASSPTTGGGGYEQYF. Drawing the rest from reference TRBV11-2 and TRBJ2-7, the complete variable domain is EAGVAQSPRYKIIEKRQSVAFWCNPISGHATLYWYQQILGQGPKLLIQFQNNGVVDDSQLPKDRFSAERLKGVDSTLKIQPAKLEDSAVYLCASSPTTGGGGYEQYFGPGTRLTVT.

The chain employs TRBV18 and TRBJ1-2; 10 bases align to TRBD1. Germline loops: CDR1 KGHSH, CDR2 LQKENI. J was trimmed by 4 bases and V by 5 bases; bases with no gene match: 10. The CDR3 covers 16 residues. CDR3 DNA sequence: TGTGCCAGCTCAACCCCCGCCGGGACAGGGGTCTATGGCTACACCTTC. Translated: CASSTPAGTGVYGYTF.

This chain connects TRBV19 to TRBJ2-1, with D perhaps matching TRBD2 (6 bases). The CDR3 consists of 14 residues. The V end lost 8 bases, the J end lost 2 bases, and 13 bases lay between the germline ends. Germline V gives CDR1 LNHDA, CDR2 SQIVND (reference sequence). The CDR3 coding sequence is TGTGCCAGTTCGCGGGGAGCCCCCTACAATGAGCAGTTCTTC. It yields the protein CASSRGAPYNEQFF.

The gene calls are TRBV9 and TRBJ2-7, with D maybe TRBD2 (5 bases). From germline, CDR1 is SGDLS and CDR2 YYNGEE. Trimming took off 2 bases at V and 2 bases at J, with 11 bases between the two ends. CDR3 length: 14 amino acids. The CDR3 DNA sequence: TGTGCCAGCAGCGTCGGACTGACCACCTACGAGCAGTACTTC. It encodes CASSVGLTTYEQYF.

The chain employs TRBV6-6 and TRBJ1-2; TRBD1 might be the D (5 bases). This CDR3 spans 14 amino acids. Between the trimmed V and J ends, which lost 5 bases and 3 bases, there was a span of 13 bases. Germline V CDR1 and CDR2: MNHNY, SVGAGI (reference sequence). This CDR3 reads CASSIRVGDYGYTF. The CDR3 DNA follows: TGTGCCAGCAGTATCAGGGTGGGGGACTATGGCTACACCTTC.

The V call is TRBV6-1, the J call TRBJ1-2; TRBD1 might be the D (5 bases). The V and J ends lost 6 bases and 8 bases respectively, with 19 bases between them. The germline CDR1 and CDR2 sequences are MNHNS and SASEGT. This CDR3 has 14 residues. The CDR3 spells CASRGDEGRGGYTF. The CDR3 DNA reads as TGTGCCAGCAGGGGCGACGAGGGGAGAGGGGGCTACACCTTC.

V usage is TRBV6-1 and J usage is TRBJ2-3; TRBD2 matches at 9 bases. The length of the CDR3 is 14 residues. Germline loops: CDR1 MNHNS, CDR2 SASEGT. Trimming took 8 bases from V and 6 from J; bases not matched to a gene: 9. The CDR3 region is CASRRGGDGDTQYF. Written as DNA, the CDR3 is TGTGCCAGCCGGCGGGGGGGAGATGGGGATACGCAGTATTTT.

J is TRBJ2-5 and V is TRBV27, with D tentatively TRBD1 (5 bases). The J call is doubtful: the DNA matches TRBJ2-7 better. The CDR3 covers 13 residues. Germline values: CDR1 MNHEY, CDR2 SMNVEV (reference sequence). Written as DNA, the CDR3 is TGTGCCAGCAGTTATTCAGGGAACTACGAGCAGTACTTC. It encodes CASSYSGNYEQYF.

V and J are TRBV5-4 and TRBJ2-4; D gene unclear. V lost 4 bases to trimming and J lost 5 bases, with 25 bases between them. Germline CDR1 is SGHNT and CDR2 is YYREEE (reference sequence). This CDR3 contains 18 residues. CDR3 residues: CASSKRISAGRFENIQYF. The CDR3 DNA reads as TGTGCCAGCAGCAAACGAATCTCGGCCGGAAGGTTCGAAAACATTCAGTACTTC.

This chain uses TRBV2 with TRBJ2-3; TRBD2 matches at 12 bases. J gave up 2 bases and V 3 bases, and 3 bases lay outside the gene matches. The CDR3 has 16 residues. Germline CDR1 and CDR2: SNHLY and FYNNEI. The CDR3 sequence is CASSDGLAGTTDTQYF. The CDR3, as DNA: TGTGCCAGCAGTGATGGACTAGCGGGAACCACAGATACGCAGTATTTT.

The chain couples TRBV6-6 to TRBJ2-1, with a tentative D call TRBD2 (6 bases). CDR3 length: 14 amino acids. Per the germline V gene, CDR1 is MNHNY and CDR2 is SVGAGI (reference sequence). V was shortened by 4 bases and J by 8 bases, with 15 bases between the two germline ends. CDR3: CASSFGGKVYEQFF. CDR3 sequence (DNA): TGTGCCAGCAGTTTTGGCGGGAAGGTCTATGAGCAGTTCTTC.

The chain links TRBV28 to TRBJ2-7; a possible D gene is TRBD1 (5 bases). V lost 5 bases to trimming and J lost 1 base, with 15 bases between them. The germline V gene has CDR1 MDHEN and CDR2 SYDVKM. This CDR3 is 15 amino acids long. Here the CDR3 DNA reads TGTGCCAGCAGTGCCGGACATGCAAATTCCTACGAGCAGTACTTC. Its translation: CASSAGHANSYEQYF. Together with reference TRBV28 and TRBJ2-7, the CDR3 gives the full variable domain: DVKVTQSSRYLVKRTGEKVFLECVQDMDHENMFWYRQDPGLGLRLIYFSYDVKMKEKGDIPEGYSVSREKKERFSLILESASTNQTSMYLCASSAGHANSYEQYFGPGTRLTVT.

The genes are TRBV6-5 and TRBJ2-5, with a weak D call TRBD1 (5 bases). CDR3 length: 13 amino acids. CDR1 and CDR2 (germline): MNHEY, SVGAGI. V was shortened by 2 bases and J by 7 bases, with 11 bases between the two germline ends. This CDR3 is CASSYRVQATQYF. CDR3 bases: TGTGCCAGCAGTTACAGGGTACAGGCGACCCAGTACTTC.

The chain employs TRBV2 and TRBJ1-2; D unresolved. CDR1 SNHLY and CDR2 FYNNEI come from the germline V gene. This CDR3 has 11 residues. V lost 3 bases, J lost 4 bases, and 3 bases lay in between. CDR3 sequence (DNA): TGTGCCAGCAGTGAGATCTATGGCTACACCTTC. The encoded protein is CASSEIYGYTF.

The genes are TRBV19 and TRBJ1-5; TRBD1 matches at 7 bases. The junction had 11 bases not matched to a gene; V was cut back by 5 bases and J by 4 bases. This CDR3 is built from 16 residues. Germline values: CDR1 LNHDA, CDR2 SQIVND (reference sequence). In DNA, the CDR3 is TGTGCCAGTAGTCTCCGGAGACAGGGTTCAAATCAGCCCCAGCATTTT. This codes for CASSLRRQGSNQPQHF. The variable domain in full, with the rest retrieved from reference TRBV19 and TRBJ1-5, is DGGITQSPKYLFRKEGQNVTLSCEQNLNHDAMYWYRQDPGQGLRLIYYSQIVNDFQKGDIAEGYSVSREKKESFPLTVTSAQKNPTAFYLCASSLRRQGSNQPQHFGDGTRLSIL.

The chain carries TRBV7-6 and TRBJ2-7, with 8 bases fitting TRBD2. Unmatched junction bases numbered 7, after V lost 4 bases and J lost 2 bases. The germline gives CDR1 SGHVS, CDR2 FNYEAQ. CDR3 length: 15 amino acids. The CDR3 is CASSSSPGLAYEQYF. The CDR3 DNA reads TGTGCCAGCAGCTCATCCCCGGGACTAGCCTACGAGCAGTACTTC.

This clone was found once. The chain uses TRBV7-8 and TRBJ2-7; 9 bases line up with TRBD2. Germline V gene lookup returns CDR1 SGHVS and CDR2 FQNEAQ. J gave up 2 bases and V 1 base, and 6 bases lay outside the gene matches. CDR3 length equals 16 residues. The CDR3 sequence: CASSLEGLALTYEQYF. The CDR3 region has the DNA TGTGCCAGCAGCTTAGAAGGACTAGCGCTCACCTACGAGCAGTACTTC.

Comment on this clone: The sample contains more than one DNA sequence encoding this CDR3. The V and J genes are TRBV19 and TRBJ1-3; unclear D gene. This CDR3 is 14 amino acids long. From germline, CDR1 is LNHDA and CDR2 SQIVND (reference sequence). The V end was cut by 2 bases, the J end by 0 bases, with 5 bases between. The CDR3 nucleotides are TGTGCCAGTAGTATATCGGTCTCTGGAAACACCATATATTTT. This sequence encodes CASSISVSGNTIYF.

This clone was counted only a few times. The chain carries TRBV28 and TRBJ2-7; no firm D call. The CDR3 contains 12 residues. Deletions cut 7 bases from V and 3 bases from J, with 10 bases between. Germline V gives CDR1 MDHEN, CDR2 SYDVKM. CDR3 loop: CASTSRDYEQYF. The CDR3 nucleotides are TGTGCCAGCACGTCTAGGGACTACGAGCAGTACTTC. Combining the CDR3 with reference TRBV28 and TRBJ2-7 gives the whole variable domain DVKVTQSSRYLVKRTGEKVFLECVQDMDHENMFWYRQDPGLGLRLIYFSYDVKMKEKGDIPEGYSVSREKKERFSLILESASTNQTSMYLCASTSRDYEQYFGPGTRLTVT.

Remarks on this clone: In the same sample, other DNA sequences code for this CDR3. The chain employs TRBV28 and TRBJ2-3; D possibly corresponds to TRBD2 (5 bases). Trimming removed 9 bases from V and 2 bases from J, with 9 bases in between. Germline V lookup: CDR1 MDHEN, CDR2 SYDVKM. The CDR3 is 12 amino acids. The CDR3 DNA is TGTGCCAGTTCGGGGTCCACAGATACGCAGTATTTT. Residues: CASSGSTDTQYF. The whole variable domain, remainder taken from reference TRBV28 and TRBJ2-3, is DVKVTQSSRYLVKRTGEKVFLECVQDMDHENMFWYRQDPGLGLRLIYFSYDVKMKEKGDIPEGYSVSREKKERFSLILESASTNQTSMYLCASSGSTDTQYFGPGTRLTVL.

J is TRBJ1-2 and V is TRBV5-5, with 7 bases that match TRBD1. CDR1 is SGHKS and CDR2 is YYEKEE in the germline V gene (reference sequence). V trimming: 1 base; J trimming: 7 bases; junction bases outside the gene matches: 10. The CDR3 contains 15 residues. DNA of the CDR3: TGTGCCAGCAGCTTGTTGGGACAGAGCCTCTTTGGCTACACCTTC. This encodes CASSLLGQSLFGYTF.

The chain carries TRBV7-6 and TRBJ2-2; 7 bases are a match to TRBD2. Germline values: CDR1 SGHVS, CDR2 FNYEAQ. This CDR3 is built from 17 residues. With 4 bases clipped from V and 11 bases from J, the junction kept 19 bases outside the gene matches. The CDR3 coding sequence is TGTGCCAGCAGCTCTGGCGGGATTAGCGGGCGGAAAGGAGAGCTGTTTTTT. Translated: CASSSGGISGRKGELFF. The full variable domain, its missing parts supplied by reference TRBV7-6 and TRBJ2-2, is GAGVSQSPRYKVTKRGQDVALRCDPISGHVSLYWYRQALGQGPEFLTYFNYEAQQDKSGLPNDRFSAERPEGSISTLTIQRTEQRDSAMYRCASSSGGISGRKGELFFGEGSRLTVL.

The V and J genes are TRBV25-1 and TRBJ1-2; 10 bases are a match to TRBD1. This CDR3 is built from 13 residues. The germline V gene has CDR1 MGHDK and CDR2 SYGVNS. Losses at the gene ends were 6 bases for V and 6 bases for J; bases not matched to a gene: 4. The CDR3 loop reads CASRGDRGDGYTF. As DNA, the CDR3 is TGTGCCAGCAGGGGGGACAGGGGAGATGGCTACACCTTC.

The chain carries TRBV28 and TRBJ1-5; 7 nucleotides line up with TRBD1. There are 15 residues in the CDR3. The V gene's germline CDR1 is MDHEN and CDR2 SYDVKM. V shed 6 bases, J shed 7 bases, and the junction held 12 bases outside the gene matches. The chain's CDR3 is CASSTPGGWGQPQHF. For the CDR3, the DNA is TGTGCCAGCAGCACTCCAGGGGGTTGGGGACAGCCCCAGCATTTT.